The entry below gives a single TCR beta chain sequence along with its context. These data are taken from a study of cytomegalovirus exposure and HLA in healthy donors. V dropped 1 base and J dropped 2 bases, with 12 bases sitting between them. The CDR3 consists of 15 residues. Germline V gene data show CDR1 as LNHDA and CDR2 as SQIVND (reference sequence). The PCR had 60 Vbeta and 13 Jbeta primers. Here immunoSEQ multiplex PCR was the method, and the copy in TCRdb shows in-frame clones only, minus some. In the table there are 110,000 to 150,000 clones, approximately 80% of which are singletons. The V and J genes are TRBV19 and TRBJ2-7, with D possibly being TRBD1 (5 bases). The sequencing sample was made of PBMCs. The receptor comes from a boy aged 2 to 10 in good health and CMV-seronegative. The CDR3 is CASSIAPLGPYEQYF. The CDR3 nucleotides read TGTGCCAGTAGTATAGCCCCACTGGGGCCCTACGAGCAGTACTTC.